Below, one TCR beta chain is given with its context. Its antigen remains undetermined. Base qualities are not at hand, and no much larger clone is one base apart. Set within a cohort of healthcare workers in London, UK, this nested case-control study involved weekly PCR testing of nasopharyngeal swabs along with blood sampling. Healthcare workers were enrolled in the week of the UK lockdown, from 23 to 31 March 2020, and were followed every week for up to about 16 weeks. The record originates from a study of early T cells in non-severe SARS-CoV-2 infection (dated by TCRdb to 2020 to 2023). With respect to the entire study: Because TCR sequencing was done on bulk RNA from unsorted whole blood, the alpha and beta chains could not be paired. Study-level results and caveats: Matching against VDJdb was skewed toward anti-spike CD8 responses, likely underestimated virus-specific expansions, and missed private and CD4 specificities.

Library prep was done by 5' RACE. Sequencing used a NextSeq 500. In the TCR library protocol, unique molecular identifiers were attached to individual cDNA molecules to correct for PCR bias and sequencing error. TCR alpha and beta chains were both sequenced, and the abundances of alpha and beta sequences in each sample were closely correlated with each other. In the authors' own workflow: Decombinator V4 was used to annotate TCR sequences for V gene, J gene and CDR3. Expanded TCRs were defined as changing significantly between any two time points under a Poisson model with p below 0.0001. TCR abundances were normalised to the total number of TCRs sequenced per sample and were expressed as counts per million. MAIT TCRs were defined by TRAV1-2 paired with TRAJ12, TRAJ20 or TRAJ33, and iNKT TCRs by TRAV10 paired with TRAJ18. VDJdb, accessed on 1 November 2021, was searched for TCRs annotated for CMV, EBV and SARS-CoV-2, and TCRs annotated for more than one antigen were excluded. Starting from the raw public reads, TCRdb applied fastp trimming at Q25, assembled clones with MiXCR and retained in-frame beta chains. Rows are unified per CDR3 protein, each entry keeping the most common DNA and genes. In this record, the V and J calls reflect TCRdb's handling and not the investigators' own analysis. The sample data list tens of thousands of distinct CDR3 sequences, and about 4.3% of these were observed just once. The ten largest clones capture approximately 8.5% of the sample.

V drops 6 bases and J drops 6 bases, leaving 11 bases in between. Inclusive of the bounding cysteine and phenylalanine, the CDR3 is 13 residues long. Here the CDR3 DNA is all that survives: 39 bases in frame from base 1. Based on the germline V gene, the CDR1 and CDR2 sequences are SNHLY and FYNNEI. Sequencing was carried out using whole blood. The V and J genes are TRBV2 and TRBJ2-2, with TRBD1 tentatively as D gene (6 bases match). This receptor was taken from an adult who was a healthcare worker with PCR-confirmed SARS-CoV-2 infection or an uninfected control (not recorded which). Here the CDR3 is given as CASRLTGAGELFF. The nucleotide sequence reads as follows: TGTGCCAGCAGATTGACAGGAGCCGGGGAGCTGTTTTTT.